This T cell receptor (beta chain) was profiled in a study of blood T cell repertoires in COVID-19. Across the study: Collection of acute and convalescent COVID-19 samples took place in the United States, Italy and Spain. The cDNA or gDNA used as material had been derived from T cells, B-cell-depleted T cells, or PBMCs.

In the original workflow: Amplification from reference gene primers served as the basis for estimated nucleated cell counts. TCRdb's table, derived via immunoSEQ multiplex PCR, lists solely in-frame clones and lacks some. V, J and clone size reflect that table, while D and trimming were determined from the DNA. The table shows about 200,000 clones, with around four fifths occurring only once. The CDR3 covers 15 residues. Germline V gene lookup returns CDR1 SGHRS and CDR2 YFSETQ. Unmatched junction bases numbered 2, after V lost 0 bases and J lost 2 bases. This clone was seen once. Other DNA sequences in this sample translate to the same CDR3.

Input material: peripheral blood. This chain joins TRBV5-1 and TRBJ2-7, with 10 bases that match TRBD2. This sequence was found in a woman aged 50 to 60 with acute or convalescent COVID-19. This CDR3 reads CASSLELAGAYEQYF. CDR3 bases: TGCGCCAGCAGCTTGGAGCTAGCGGGGGCCTACGAGCAGTACTTC.